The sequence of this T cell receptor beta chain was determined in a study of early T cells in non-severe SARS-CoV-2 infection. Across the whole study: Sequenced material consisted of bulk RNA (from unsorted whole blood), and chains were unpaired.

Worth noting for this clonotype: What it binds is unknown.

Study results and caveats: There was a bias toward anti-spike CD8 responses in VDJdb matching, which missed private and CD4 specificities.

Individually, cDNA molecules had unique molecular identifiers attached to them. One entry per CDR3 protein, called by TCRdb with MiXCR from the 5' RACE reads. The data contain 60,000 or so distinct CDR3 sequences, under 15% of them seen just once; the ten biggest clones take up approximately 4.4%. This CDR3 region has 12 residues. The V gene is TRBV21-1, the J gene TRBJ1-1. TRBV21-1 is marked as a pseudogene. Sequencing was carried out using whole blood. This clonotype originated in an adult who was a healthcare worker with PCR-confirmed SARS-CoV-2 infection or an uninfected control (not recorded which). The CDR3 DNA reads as TGTGCCAGCAGCATTCGGTACGCTGAAGCTTTCTTT. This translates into CASSIRYAEAFF.